The 26 T cell receptor beta chains below were found in one sample sequenced in a study of T cell responses to AZD1222 COVID-19 vaccine. Here immunoSEQ multiplex PCR was the method, and the copy in TCRdb shows in-frame clones only, minus some. The repertoire includes roughly 150,000 clones, 89% of them detected once, and 5.1% sits in the top ten. Sequenced material: peripheral blood, taken on day 0 of AZD1222 vaccination. These receptors all come from an adult in good health.

The V call is TRBV6-5, the J call TRBJ1-5, with 7 nucleotides matching TRBD1. The germline CDR1 and CDR2 sequences are MNHEY and SVGAGI. After removal of 2 bases from V and 5 bases from J, the junction contained 0 bases not matched to a gene. The CDR3 runs 13 residues. Here the CDR3 DNA reads TGTGCCAGCAGTTACGACAGGGATCAGCCCCAGCATTTT. Amino acids: CASSYDRDQPQHF.

The chain has TRBV7-9 and TRBJ2-3; 10 bases align to TRBD2. The V and J ends lost 8 bases and 6 bases, in that order; junction bases with no gene match: 8. Germline V lookup: CDR1 SEHNR, CDR2 FQNEAQ (reference sequence). The CDR3 extends over 14 amino acids. CDR3 in amino acids: CASAQSGRDDTQYF. CDR3 coding DNA: TGTGCCAGCGCCCAAAGCGGGAGGGATGATACGCAGTATTTT.

The chain uses TRBV4-1 and TRBJ2-7; D gene uncertain. V was cut by 1 base and J by 2 bases, with 12 bases left in between. This CDR3 is 15 amino acids long. In germline, CDR1 is MGHRA, CDR2 YSYEKL. CDR3: CASSQVQGWPYEQYF. CDR3 DNA sequence: TGCGCCAGCAGCCAAGTTCAAGGGTGGCCCTACGAGCAGTACTTC.

V usage is TRBV7-2 and J usage is TRBJ2-7, with 9 bases identical to TRBD1. V lost 5 bases, J lost 4 bases, and 15 bases stayed unmatched. The CDR3 has 17 amino acids. Germline values: CDR1 SGHTA, CDR2 FQGNSA. CDR3 protein: CASSKRGSGTGRYEQYF. Here the CDR3 DNA reads TGTGCCAGCAGCAAAAGAGGGTCCGGGACAGGGCGGTACGAGCAGTACTTC.

This sequence joins TRBV27 and TRBJ1-2; D call uncertain. This CDR3 is 16 amino acids long. V lost 0 bases to trimming and J lost 5 bases, with 16 bases between them. Germline values: CDR1 MNHEY, CDR2 SMNVEV (reference sequence). The CDR3 spells CASSLSLAATRYGYTF. CDR3 coding DNA: TGTGCCAGCAGTTTATCCCTCGCGGCGACCCGATATGGCTACACCTTC.

The chain uses TRBV7-9 and TRBJ2-5; 9 bases line up with TRBD2. The germline V gene encodes CDR1 SEHNR and CDR2 FQNEAQ (reference sequence). The CDR3 covers 15 residues. The V gene end was trimmed by 3 bases and the J gene end by 2 bases; junction bases not matched to a gene: 4. The CDR3 loop is CASSLRLAGQETQYF. The CDR3 DNA is TGTGCCAGCAGCTTGAGGCTAGCGGGGCAAGAGACCCAGTACTTC.

The chain is built from TRBV10-3 and TRBJ2-5; D is possibly TRBD2 (6 bases). The V end lost 6 bases, the J end lost 2 bases, and 7 bases lay between the germline ends. The CDR3 sequence is 12 residues long. Germline V gene sequence: CDR1 ENHRY, CDR2 SYGVKD. This chain's CDR3 is CAIRAGQETQYF. CDR3 DNA: TGTGCCATCAGGGCGGGACAAGAGACCCAGTACTTC.

The chain couples TRBV7-8 to TRBJ2-7; D not resolved. This CDR3 has 14 amino acids. Per the germline V gene, CDR1 is SGHVS and CDR2 is FQNEAQ. The ends were cut back, 5 bases at V and 0 bases at J, with 11 bases in the middle. Here the CDR3 DNA reads TGTGCCAGCAGCCTTAGACCGATCTCCTACGAGCAGTACTTC. Translation: CASSLRPISYEQYF.

This chain joins TRBV11-2 and TRBJ2-3; D is unresolved. CDR1 SGHAT and CDR2 FQNNGV come from the germline V gene. The CDR3 is 12 amino acids. The V and J ends lost 4 bases and 8 bases respectively, with 10 bases between them. The CDR3: CASSSVTSTQYF. The CDR3 DNA is TGTGCCAGCAGCTCCGTCACAAGTACGCAGTATTTT.

This clone was counted once. The rearrangement links TRBV4-2 to TRBJ1-4; TRBD1 aligns across 8 bases. The CDR3 has 16 residues. V trimming: 3 bases; J trimming: 5 bases; junction bases outside the gene matches: 8. Germline V gene lookup returns CDR1 LGHNA and CDR2 YNFKEQ. The CDR3 bases are TGTGCCAGCAGCCAGGGGGCGGGACAGGAAAATGAAAAACTGTTTTTT. The encoded protein is CASSQGAGQENEKLFF.

CDR3 loop: CASRPGGRGNQPQHF. DNA of the CDR3: TGTGCCAGCAGGCCGGGGGGTAGGGGCAATCAGCCCCAGCATTTT. The chain carries TRBV6-5 and TRBJ1-5, with a weak D call TRBD1 (5 bases). Germline-derived CDR1 and CDR2 are MNHEY and SVGAGI. V lost 6 bases and J 2 bases, leaving 14 bases between the germline ends. The CDR3 is made up of 15 amino acids.

The chain links TRBV10-3 to TRBJ1-5, with 8 bases identical to TRBD1. Germline CDR1 reads ENHRY; CDR2 reads SYGVKD. The ends lost 3 bases at V and 11 bases at J; junction bases unmatched: 24. This CDR3 region has 19 residues. The CDR3 here is CAISDSPGQVTKSARAQHF. In DNA, the CDR3 is TGTGCCATCAGTGATTCTCCGGGACAGGTTACTAAATCAGCCAGGGCCCAGCATTTT.

The V call is TRBV5-4, the J call TRBJ1-1; D is undetermined. The germline CDR1 and CDR2 sequences are SGHNT and YYREEE (reference sequence). V was trimmed by 4 bases and J by 1 base, leaving 11 bases between them. This CDR3 spans 14 amino acids. In DNA, the CDR3 is TGTGCCAGCAGCAAATCCGGAGGGAACACTGAAGCTTTCTTT. Its translation is CASSKSGGNTEAFF.

The chain recombines TRBV7-2 with TRBJ2-3; D call uncertain. This CDR3 spans 15 amino acids. Trimming stripped 0 bases from V and 0 bases from J, with 7 bases between. CDR1 is SGHTA and CDR2 is FQGNSA in the germline V gene. The CDR3 DNA reads TGTGCCAGCAGCTTAGCTAGCTATAGCACAGATACGCAGTATTTT. Translated: CASSLASYSTDTQYF.

The genes are TRBV11-2 and TRBJ1-1; D might be TRBD1 (5 bases). Trimming shortened V by 0 bases and J by 2 bases, and 10 bases separated the two germline ends. Germline lookup yields CDR1 SGHAT and CDR2 FQNNGV. The CDR3 totals 15 residues. CDR3 amino acids: CASSLDMGGNTEAFF. The CDR3 bases are TGTGCCAGCAGCTTAGATATGGGGGGAAACACTGAAGCTTTCTTT.

The chain couples TRBV6-5 to TRBJ2-2; D is uncertain. CDR3 size: 15 residues. V lost 2 bases and J 2 bases, leaving 9 bases between the germline ends. CDR1 MNHEY and CDR2 SVGAGI come from the germline V gene. For the CDR3, the DNA is TGTGCCAGCAGTTACGCGGCTGCTAACACCGGGGAGCTGTTTTTT. It yields the protein CASSYAAANTGELFF.

The chain joins TRBV18 to TRBJ2-5; the match to TRBD2 covers 13 bases. V was pared by 6 bases and J by 2 bases, with 6 bases of the junction left unmatched. Germline CDR1 is KGHSH and CDR2 is LQKENI. CDR3 size: 16 residues. The CDR3 reads CASSLGLAGVQETQYF. DNA for the CDR3: TGTGCCAGCTCCCTCGGACTAGCGGGAGTTCAAGAGACCCAGTACTTC. The variable domain in full, with the rest retrieved from reference TRBV18 and TRBJ2-5, is NAGVMQNPRHLVRRRGQEARLRCSPMKGHSHVYWYRQLPEEGLKFMVYLQKENIIDESGMPKERFSAEFPKEGPSILRIQQVVRGDSAAYFCASSLGLAGVQETQYFGPGTRLLVL.

This chain connects TRBV5-1 to TRBJ1-1; D might be TRBD1 (5 bases). This CDR3 spans 15 amino acids. Germline CDR1 is SGHRS and CDR2 is YFSETQ. V gave up 1 base and J gave up 0 bases, with 10 bases separating them. The CDR3 sequence: CASSLTGPLNTEAFF. DNA of the CDR3: TGCGCCAGCAGCTTGACAGGACCGTTGAACACTGAAGCTTTCTTT.

V gene TRBV28 combines with J gene TRBJ1-2; the D is unclear. The V and J ends lost 2 bases and 5 bases respectively, with 9 bases between them. In germline, CDR1 is MDHEN, CDR2 SYDVKM. This CDR3 is 13 amino acids long. CDR3 loop: CASSLRQIYGYTF. The CDR3 DNA is TGTGCCAGCAGTTTACGGCAGATATATGGCTACACCTTC.

This sequence joins TRBV4-2 and TRBJ2-5; D gene uncertain. The germline gives CDR1 LGHNA, CDR2 YNFKEQ. Trimming removed 5 bases at V and 5 bases at J, with 15 bases between. CDR3 length equals 14 residues. The DNA of the CDR3 is TGTGCCAGCAGCTCTCCCGGTCACGGGGAGACCCAGTACTTC. Its translation is CASSSPGHGETQYF.

The chain carries TRBV7-9 and TRBJ1-6; D unclear. The CDR3 is made up of 17 amino acids. CDR1 SEHNR and CDR2 FQNEAQ come from the germline V gene (reference sequence). V was clipped by 4 bases and J by 0 bases, with 13 bases between them. The CDR3 DNA sequence: TGTGCCAGCAGCTCCAACATAGGGAGCTCCTATAATTCACCCCTCCACTTT. This encodes CASSSNIGSSYNSPLHF.

In DNA form, the CDR3 reads TGTGCCAGCAGTTACGGGTTGGACAGGGCTCGATCACCCCTCCACTTT. This encodes CASSYGLDRARSPLHF. The V and J genes are TRBV6-5 and TRBJ1-6; 8 bases are shared with TRBD1. The junction had 10 bases not matched to a gene; V was cut back by 2 bases and J by 10 bases. Germline loops: CDR1 MNHEY, CDR2 SVGAGI. CDR3 size: 16 residues.

V is TRBV11-2 and J is TRBJ2-7, with TRBD2 as a possible D gene (6 bases). Trimming took 3 bases from V and 8 from J, leaving 20 bases between them. CDR1 and CDR2 (germline): SGHAT, FQNNGV. The CDR3 sequence is 15 residues long. The CDR3 loop reads CASSFGAGEGTQQYF. CDR3 nucleotides: TGTGCCAGCAGCTTTGGTGCGGGTGAGGGGACTCAGCAGTACTTC.

V and J are TRBV30 and TRBJ1-6; D uncertain. This CDR3 spans 12 amino acids. The V gene lost 4 bases and the J gene lost 10 bases, with 11 bases spanning the gap. Germline V gives CDR1 GTSNPN, CDR2 SVGIG (reference sequence). The CDR3 DNA reads as TGTGCCTGGACGTCGGGAAGCTCACCCCTCCACTTT. The encoded protein is CAWTSGSSPLHF.

The chain's CDR3 is CSVLKRTSGRADEQFF. DNA for the CDR3: TGCAGCGTCCTCAAGAGGACTAGCGGGAGGGCCGATGAGCAGTTCTTC. The rearrangement uses TRBV29-1 and TRBJ2-1, with 15 bases matching TRBD2. CDR1 is SQVTM and CDR2 is ANQGSEA in the germline V gene. The CDR3 contains 16 residues. V lost 6 bases, J lost 8 bases, and 11 bases stayed unmatched.

The chain employs TRBV5-4 and TRBJ2-5; D is possibly TRBD1 (5 bases). The CDR3 is made up of 12 amino acids. V lost 9 bases and J 1 base, leaving 10 bases between the germline ends. Looked up from germline, CDR1 is SGHNT and CDR2 is YYREEE (reference sequence). The CDR3 bases are TGTGCCACCCACAGGAGCCAAGAGACCCAGTACTTC. It translates to CATHRSQETQYF.